This T cell receptor beta chain was sequenced for a study of shared clonotypes between healthy human individuals. Study-level points and caveats: Depth was large, yet rarefaction showed that sorted-subset sequencing was incomplete. As a rule, naive subsets had a larger estimated richness than memory subsets. Among non-shared clonotypes, generation probabilities were lower than among those shared by all four donors.

The CDR3 contains 13 residues. Germline V gene data show CDR1 as MDHEN and CDR2 as SYDVKM. The V end was cut by 2 bases, the J end by 15 bases, with 17 bases between. The split of CD4+ cells yielded CD45RA+ naive and CD45RA-negative memory subsets. Sequenced by immunoSEQ multiplex PCR; TCRdb stores in-frame clones only, minus some. Seen here are fewer than 3 million clones, approximately 90% observed once, and the top ten hold 0.3% to 0.45%. As concerns this clone: Its antigen is currently unknown.

The V call is TRBV28, the J call TRBJ2-1; no reliable D call. This TCR derives from a man younger than 35 in good health. Some clones in this sample may be carry-over from other donors' samples. Source material: naive CD4+ T cells from PBMCs. Subset: CD45RA+ positively selected. This CDR3 is CASSLSQGPALFF. The CDR3 DNA reads TGTGCCAGCAGTTTAAGCCAAGGGCCTGCTTTGTTCTTC.